The 20 T cell receptor beta chains below all came from one sample that was sequenced in a study of cytomegalovirus exposure and HLA in healthy donors (dated 2017 in TCRdb). To prepare the library, the immunoSEQ multiplex PCR assay was applied. TCRdb took over this immuneACCESS table, retaining in-frame rearrangements with V and J assigned. Such tables are incomplete; in checked studies, under half of the missing clones stem from an unresolved V gene, and the remainder is unexplained. This sample holds approximately 120,000 clones; about 91% were observed only once. The top ten constitute around 1.1% of the sample. The specimen was PBMCs. These receptors all come from a woman younger than 30 in good health and CMV-seronegative.

The chain employs TRBV18 and TRBJ2-3; TRBD2 agrees at 9 bases. This CDR3 region has 17 residues. J gave up 3 bases and V 0 bases, and 7 bases lay outside the gene matches. In germline, CDR1 is KGHSH, CDR2 LQKENI. Here the CDR3 DNA reads TGTGCCAGCTCACCACCGAGAGCGGGAGGTGGGACAGATACGCAGTATTTT. Its protein is CASSPPRAGGGTDTQYF.

The gene calls are TRBV19 and TRBJ1-6; a weak D match, TRBD1 (6 bases). CDR3 size: 12 residues. Germline V gives CDR1 LNHDA, CDR2 SQIVND (reference sequence). V lost 10 bases and J 9 bases, leaving 13 bases between the germline ends. CDR3: CATGQRGSPLHF. The CDR3 DNA is TGTGCCACCGGACAGAGGGGTTCACCCCTCCACTTT.

This clone was recorded once. The rearrangement links TRBV4-3 to TRBJ2-3; 10 bases line up with TRBD2. This CDR3 is 19 amino acids long. Trimming took 2 bases from V and 3 from J; bases not matched to a gene: 14. Germline V lookup: CDR1 LGHNA, CDR2 YSLEER. Here the CDR3 DNA reads TGCGCCAGCAGCCAATCCAGGGCCAGCGGGAGGGTATTAACAGATACGCAGTATTTT. This translates into CASSQSRASGRVLTDTQYF.

The chain uses TRBV10-1 and TRBJ2-7; 13 nucleotides line up with TRBD2. Germline CDR1 reads WNHNN; CDR2 reads SYGVQD (reference sequence). J lost 5 bases, V lost 0 bases, and 4 bases had no gene match. The CDR3 covers 16 residues. CDR3 region: CASSESSGTSGNEQYF. CDR3 in DNA: TGCGCCAGCAGTGAGTCCTCCGGGACTAGCGGGAACGAGCAGTACTTC.

In this sample, this clone turned up once. The J gene is TRBJ2-7, the V gene TRBV18; 7 bases fit TRBD1. V was clipped by 3 bases and J by 3 bases; unmatched bases: 8. CDR1 is KGHSH and CDR2 is LQKENI in the germline V gene. The CDR3 is made up of 15 amino acids. CDR3 residues: CASSPPGTEYYEQYF. Written as DNA, the CDR3 is TGTGCCAGCTCACCTCCCGGGACAGAGTACTACGAGCAGTACTTC.

The gene calls are TRBV27 and TRBJ1-2; 7 nucleotides align to TRBD1. The ends lost 0 bases at V and 3 bases at J; junction bases unmatched: 13. This CDR3 is 18 amino acids long. CDR1 is MNHEY and CDR2 is SMNVEV in the germline V gene (reference sequence). In DNA, the CDR3 is TGTGCCAGCAGTTTATCGTCTCCCGGCAGGGGGATTGACTATGGCTACACCTTC. This codes for CASSLSSPGRGIDYGYTF.

The rearrangement uses TRBV15 and TRBJ2-3; a possible D gene is TRBD1 (6 bases). The CDR3 totals 15 residues. The germline gives CDR1 LNHNV, CDR2 YYDKDF (reference sequence). V lost 3 bases, J lost 2 bases, and 12 bases lay in between. CDR3 nucleotides: TGTGCCACCAGCAGCATCGAGGGGGACACAGATACGCAGTATTTT. Its protein product is CATSSIEGDTDTQYF.

The J gene is TRBJ2-3, the V gene TRBV4-1, with 9 bases aligning to TRBD2. V lost 3 bases and J lost 8; bases outside the gene matches: 15. The germline V gene encodes CDR1 MGHRA and CDR2 YSYEKL. This CDR3 contains 17 residues. CDR3 DNA: TGCGCCAGCAGCCAGGAGGGACTAGCCGGGTTGAGGGGTACGCAGTATTTT. Translated, it gives CASSQEGLAGLRGTQYF.

This clone was recorded only once. The rearrangement links TRBV28 to TRBJ1-4, with a possible D match to TRBD1 (5 bases). The CDR3 is made up of 14 amino acids. Germline V gene sequence: CDR1 MDHEN, CDR2 SYDVKM. The V and J ends lost 8 bases and 2 bases respectively, with 12 bases between them. This CDR3 reads CASGGGATNEKLFF. CDR3 coding DNA: TGTGCCAGCGGTGGAGGGGCGACTAATGAAAAACTGTTTTTT.

J is TRBJ2-2 and V is TRBV29-1, with 12 bases fitting TRBD2. This CDR3 region has 13 residues. Unmatched junction bases numbered 3, after V lost 6 bases and J lost 7 bases. Germline V lookup: CDR1 SQVTM, CDR2 ANQGSEA. The CDR3 reads CSVLAGGGGELFF. The CDR3 bases are TGCAGCGTCCTAGCGGGAGGGGGCGGGGAGCTGTTTTTT.

This chain joins TRBV30 and TRBJ2-7; 8 bases match TRBD2. This CDR3 spans 17 amino acids. Trimming took 8 bases from V and 1 from J; bases not matched to a gene: 19. The germline gives CDR1 GTSNPN, CDR2 SVGIG (reference sequence). CDR3 residues: CALDPRPGSGISYEQYF. CDR3 nucleotides: TGTGCCCTGGACCCCCGCCCAGGTAGCGGGATTTCCTACGAGCAGTACTTC.

The chain is built from TRBV30 and TRBJ1-2; D is ambiguous. The V end lost 0 bases, the J end lost 8 bases, and 19 bases lay between the germline ends. The CDR3 contains 15 residues. Germline V lookup: CDR1 GTSNPN, CDR2 SVGIG (reference sequence). The CDR3 spells CAWSVQSGSFQGYTF. In nucleotides, the CDR3 is TGTGCCTGGAGTGTACAATCGGGAAGTTTCCAGGGCTACACCTTC.

The V and J genes are TRBV27 and TRBJ2-2; D not resolved. V lost 2 bases to trimming and J lost 6 bases, with 13 bases between them. Germline V gene data show CDR1 as MNHEY and CDR2 as SMNVEV (reference sequence). The CDR3 covers 15 residues. The CDR3 spells CASSLKAESAGELFF. The CDR3 nucleotides read TGTGCCAGCAGTTTAAAGGCAGAAAGCGCCGGGGAGCTGTTTTTT.

The CDR3 reads CASRGEGPAPQHF. In DNA, the CDR3 is TGTGCCAGCAGGGGGGAGGGTCCTGCGCCCCAGCATTTT. This rearrangement joins TRBV2 to TRBJ1-5; possibly TRBD1 for D (5 bases). The length of the CDR3 is 13 residues. Germline CDR1 SNHLY, CDR2 FYNNEI. V lost 6 bases and J 9 bases, leaving 15 bases between the germline ends.

V usage is TRBV28 and J usage is TRBJ2-7; TRBD1 aligns across 8 bases. The CDR3 covers 13 residues. Germline trimming cut 4 bases from V and 4 bases from J; bases unmatched to any gene: 3. Per germline, CDR1 MDHEN and CDR2 SYDVKM. CDR3 DNA: TGTGCCAGCAGTTGGACAGGGAGTTACGAGCAGTACGTC. Protein sequence: CASSWTGSYEQYV.

This chain connects TRBV27 to TRBJ2-2, with 11 bases lining up with TRBD2. From germline, CDR1 is MNHEY and CDR2 SMNVEV (reference sequence). V was clipped by 6 bases and J by 7 bases; unmatched bases: 4. This CDR3 has 14 amino acids. The CDR3 bases are TGTGCCAGCAGACTAGCGGGGGTGAGCGGGGAGCTGTTTTTT. Its translation is CASRLAGVSGELFF.

This clone was counted a few times. CDR3 nucleotide sequence: TGTGCCTGGAGTGTAAGCGGGGTCTATGGCTACACCTTC. It specifies CAWSVSGVYGYTF. The rearrangement links TRBV30 to TRBJ1-2; D unresolved. This CDR3 is 13 amino acids long. In germline, CDR1 is GTSNPN, CDR2 SVGIG (reference sequence). V lost 0 bases and J lost 4, with 9 bases in between.

The chain joins TRBV7-2 to TRBJ1-2; 7 bases fit TRBD1. V shed 2 bases, J shed 5 bases, and the junction held 5 bases outside the gene matches. CDR1 is SGHTA, CDR2 FQGNSA, per germline. The CDR3 length is 14 residues. CDR3 nucleotide sequence: TGTGCCAGCAGCTTAAGACAGGGAGAATATGGCTACACCTTC. Translation gives CASSLRQGEYGYTF.

This clone appeared a single time. The J gene is TRBJ1-5, the V gene TRBV6-1; 9 bases map to TRBD1. J lost 6 bases, V lost 5 bases, and 8 bases had no gene match. Germline lookup yields CDR1 MNHNS and CDR2 SASEGT. CDR3 length: 15 amino acids. In DNA form, the CDR3 reads TGTGCCAGCAGTAGAGACAGGGGGACAGGTCAGCCCCAGCATTTT. This gives the protein CASSRDRGTGQPQHF.

The chain couples TRBV28 to TRBJ2-2, with 7 bases aligning to TRBD1. With V trimmed by 2 bases and J by 4 bases, 10 bases remained unmatched. Germline assignment: CDR1 MDHEN and CDR2 SYDVKM. The CDR3 loop spans 17 amino acids. In nucleotides, the CDR3 is TGTGCCAGCAGTTTACTGCGACAGGGAAGTGGCACCGGGGAGCTGTTTTTT. This codes for CASSLLRQGSGTGELFF.